This T cell receptor beta chain was documented in a study of blood T cell repertoires in COVID-19. Study in general: Specimens from acute and convalescent COVID-19 originated in the United States, Italy and Spain. From T cells, B-cell-depleted T cells, or PBMCs came the material, which was cDNA or gDNA.

Authors' data handling: Reference gene primer amplification in the assay estimated nucleated cell counts. Assay used: immunoSEQ multiplex PCR; TCRdb lists only in-frame clones, some missing. Clone size and V and J calls were adopted from that table, with D and trimming inferred from the DNA. The sample has about 14,000 clones; 70% to 90% are singletons. This CDR3 is built from 17 residues. The V and J ends lost 4 bases and 3 bases respectively, with 18 bases between them. In germline, CDR1 is SGHDN, CDR2 FVKESK. V usage is TRBV14 and J usage is TRBJ1-4; no reliable D call. This receptor was taken from a human donor with active COVID-19. The donor label of this sample is uncertain. Specimen: peripheral blood. The CDR3 protein is CASSPSLLHGSNEKLFF. The DNA of the CDR3 is TGTGCCAGCAGCCCAAGCCTACTACACGGCTCTAATGAAAAACTGTTTTTT.